This TCR beta chain was found in a study of cytomegalovirus exposure and HLA in healthy donors (dated by TCRdb to the late 2010s). Some background on the complete study: An earlier analysis of more than 550 of the donors reported approximately 300 Gb of sequence data and 117 million unique TCR beta sequences obtained from about 180 million T cells. An early release covering 550 to 650 HLA-typed donors comprised approximately 290 gigabases of sequencing data and approximately 85 million unique TCR sequences. The genetic ancestry cluster associated with self-reported Caucasian donors included roughly 84% of the approximately 430 genotyped donors. The study aimed to test whether signatures of past pathogen exposure could be identified by cataloging public T cell receptors. The T cell repertoires of several hundred subjects were profiled by immunosequencing and related to cytomegalovirus serostatus. A separate validation cohort of 100 to 150 different subjects was used in addition to the approximately 640-subject first cohort. To predict cytomegalovirus infection status, the study brought together high-throughput TCR immunosequencing, statistical association of individual TCRs with disease status, and machine learning. A later analysis re-analyzed previously published TCR beta repertoires from roughly 600 donors and added high-resolution HLA genotyping to study TCR occurrence patterns. In the later analysis, no new phenotypic data were used to find candidate immune exposures; instead, reliance was placed on TCR beta sequences and their occurrence across donors. An earlier analysis of roughly 580 of the donors used high-throughput TCR beta sequencing to judge whether each TCR beta V gene segment behaved as functional or pseudogenic. Alongside the repertoire data, information on donor age, sex, ethnicity and CMV serostatus was compiled. A later genetic analysis used genome-wide SNP genotypes for about three fifths of the 666 donors, treating that subset as a discovery cohort. Every repertoire in the discovery cohort had been generated on one and the same sequencing platform. HLA typing included class I and class II loci at four-digit resolution. Typing coverage differed by locus: A, B, C, DRB1 and DQB1 were typed in about 620-630 donors, DQA1 in roughly 500, DPA1 in some 570, and DPB1 in 400 to 490. Because of strong linkage in the cohort, roughly five DR-DQ haplotypes were treated as single units for association and clustering. Across around 400 genotyped donors of the cohort, an average of about 240,000 unique TCR beta nucleotide sequences per donor were sequenced, and roughly 20% of those sequences were non-productive. Overall study results and their limits: In vitro tests confirmed that a few of the cytomegalovirus-associated TCR beta chains recognize cytomegalovirus antigens. In a later analysis, HLA-associated TCR beta chains were found to be more clonally expanded and to have lower generation probabilities than equally common non-associated chains. Roughly uniform sequencing depth across donors was assumed in presence/absence analyses, although this assumption may not hold. In a later analysis, several top co-occurrence clusters were reported to appear linked to parvovirus B19, influenza, CMV and Epstein-Barr virus. Most TCR sequences were observed very rarely across donors, whereas some public TCRs were present in many individuals. When HLA alleles, especially DR and DQ, strongly co-occurred, attributing TCR associations to individual alleles was difficult. Cytomegalovirus status was reported to be diagnosed by the classifier with high specificity and sensitivity in both the original and validation cohorts. CMV serostatus was the only immune exposure information available for the cohort. A cluster of highly shared sequence variants was judged likely to represent a technical artifact of the sequencing pipeline. Most CMV-associated TCR beta chains appeared to be HLA-restricted in a later analysis, and the HLA associations seemed to be driven largely by CMV exposure. V-gene and J-gene trimming of TCR beta chains was associated with a missense DCLRE1C variant in a later genetic analysis, and the association was replicated in an independent cohort. Because HLA typing was missing for some donors at each locus, association tests included only the typed subset. A total of some 180 TCR beta chains were listed by the study as associated with cytomegalovirus. Correlated functional status among segregating V segments might reflect linkage disequilibrium, but an unknown experimental factor could not be ruled out. Some IMGT-functional V segments, including TRBV6-2 and TRBV6-3, could not be told apart with the 87-base-pair reads, so those segments were excluded. A later analysis found that TCR association rates varied across HLA loci, with DRB1 alleles showing the most associated TCRs and HLA-C alleles the fewest. In a later genetic analysis, fewer N-insertions in productive TCRs were reported among donors in an Asian-associated ancestry cluster than the roughly 700-donor mean. In this cohort, only TCR beta chains were sequenced, and detectable features were limited by the absence of alpha or paired-chain data. The earlier analysis of nearly 600 of the donors excluded fewer than 20 rarely observed V segments, including chromosome 9 orphons, because counts were too low. In an earlier analysis of 587 of the donors, most TCR beta V segments appeared in productive rearrangements about 90% or about 30% of the time, broadly matching IMGT annotations. A further reported finding was that TCR beta sequences accurately predicted the HLA-A and HLA-B alleles for most subjects in the first cohort. A later analysis associated 17,000 or so TCR beta sequences with specific HLA alleles at a false discovery rate of 0.05. The authors suggested that the approach could potentially be generalized to other disease states and immunological phenotypes.

In total, around 600 healthy bone marrow donors made up the cohort. At the time of sampling, all cohort members were nominally healthy, though unrecorded immune exposures were likely present. Of the approximately 670 cohort members, almost 300 had positive CMV serostatus and roughly 330 had negative CMV serostatus, and CMV serostatus was not recorded for the donor. A peripheral blood sample was provided by each donor, and peripheral blood mononuclear cells were used for TCR beta sequencing. The Qiagen DNeasy Blood Extraction Kit was used to extract genomic DNA from the blood cell samples. From a lookup of the germline V gene, CDR1 and CDR2 are SGHTA and FQGNSA. Reading from cysteine to phenylalanine, the CDR3 counts 13 amino acids. Just the 39-base CDR3 DNA is kept, in frame starting at base 1. V and J are trimmed by 10 bases and 10 bases, and the gene matches miss 7 bases of the junction. A note on this clone: This clone's antigen is unknown. No much larger clone is present one base from it, and per-base qualities are unavailable.

The library was obtained by the immunoSEQ multiplex PCR assay. The multiplex PCR relied on a mix of 60 forward primers for TCR Vbeta segments and 13 reverse primers for TCR Jbeta segments. A multiplex PCR assay on genomic DNA amplified the CDR3 region of rearranged TCR beta genes. Amplified TCR beta libraries were sequenced as 87-base-pair reads on the Illumina HiSeq System. Regarding the original processing steps: Across the 670 or so repertoires, a later analysis counted about 81 million unique TCR beta chains, around 11 million of which were shared by at least two donors. To remove PCR and sequencing errors, raw reads were error-corrected and collapsed into unique sequences using a nearest-neighbor algorithm that merged closely related sequences. V, D and J gene segments were assigned by aligning CDR3 sequences to IMGT reference sequences. Each retained sequence needed at least a six-nucleotide match to both a V gene segment and a J gene segment. A rearrangement counted as productive if the CDR3 had no stop codons and remained in frame with V and J, and every other rearrangement counted as non-productive. CDR3 was defined by IMGT convention, running from the second conserved V-encoded cysteine to the conserved J-encoded phenylalanine. The earlier analysis of fewer than 700 of the donors excluded sequences that lacked an unambiguous match to a single V gene segment. In an earlier analysis of 587 of the donors, a V segment was called functional when productive rearrangements were above 56.7%, and segregating when the standard deviation between donors exceeded 5%. A statistical classification framework was built for diagnosing cytomegalovirus status from the catalog of TCR beta chain sequences. A later analysis assigned V and J genes by comparing TCR nucleotide sequences with IMGT/GENE-DB human TR gene sequences. A later analysis assigned CDR3 sequences and most-parsimonious VDJ recombination scenarios with the TCRdist pipeline. In a later analysis, each TCR beta chain was defined by its CDR3 amino acid sequence together with its V-gene family, and reads lacking a unique V-gene family were excluded. To address suspected cross-contamination and a sequencing artifact, a later analysis removed around 600 highly shared, low-generation-probability nucleotide sequences. A later analysis calculated a clonal expansion index for each public chain from normalized within-repertoire ranks of inferred template counts. In a later analysis, generation probabilities were computed using a VDJ recombination model fitted to out-of-frame rearrangements, and the results were checked against IGoR. A later analysis scored TCR-TCR, TCR-HLA and TCR-CMV co-occurrence with hypergeometric tests, applying a repertoire-size bias correction to TCR pairs. To estimate false discovery rates, a later analysis permuted the HLA or CMV assignments 20 times. In a later analysis, co-occurring TCRs were grouped using DBSCAN, and TCRdist sequence similarity was added for clustering within HLA-allele-positive subsets. For co-occurrence clustering, repertoires with fewer than 30,000 or more than 120,000 public chains were excluded, along with five or six repertoires with anomalous nucleotide sharing. TCRdb carries this immuneACCESS record with in-frame sequences only. Its versions omit some clonotypes, under half of them owing to an unresolved V gene in the studies checked, with the rest unexplained. V, J and clone size were drawn from that table, and D and trimming were deduced from the DNA. In this sample the table shows approximately 170,000 clones, 65% to 90% of which occur a single time. Of the sample, 1.9% is held by the ten largest clones.

The receptor's source is a human donor in good health. This receptor chain uses TRBV7-2 and TRBJ2-1; 13 nucleotides in the junction match TRBD2. Sequenced sample: PBMCs. The CDR3 amino acid sequence is: CATRLAGGGEQFF. The nucleotide sequence reads as follows: TGTGCCACCCGACTAGCGGGGGGTGGAGAGCAGTTCTTC.